This T cell receptor (beta chain) was captured by sequencing in a study of cytomegalovirus exposure and HLA in healthy donors. Study context: A data release that came early held 80 million or so unique TCRs from HLA-typed donors. Study findings and constraints: The classifier reportedly diagnosed cytomegalovirus status with high specificity and sensitivity.

The PCR employed 60 Vbeta primers together with 13 Jbeta primers. Produced via immunoSEQ multiplex PCR; TCRdb's table is partial and in-frame only. The sample carries around 280,000 clones, 80% to 90% recorded once. Details on this clone: No antigen is known for it.

This CDR3 has 15 residues. V gave up 5 bases and J gave up 10 bases; unmatched junction bases: 13. Germline V lookup: CDR1 LNHNV, CDR2 YYDKDF (reference sequence). The receptor was derived from a woman aged 18 to 35 in good health and CMV-seronegative. The chain links TRBV15 to TRBJ1-1; 10 positions agree with TRBD1. The sample taken for sequencing was PBMCs. CDR3 residues: CATSPRGQGTEGAFF. The CDR3 DNA reads as TGTGCCACCAGCCCCAGGGGACAGGGGACTGAAGGAGCTTTCTTT.